Listed below are T cell receptor beta chains from one sample, sequenced in a study of T cell responses to AZD1222 COVID-19 vaccine. The repertoire was sequenced with immunoSEQ multiplex PCR; TCRdb's copy has only in-frame clones and lacks some. This table has about 110,000 clones, roughly nine tenths appearing once. The material was peripheral blood, obtained on day 0 of AZD1222 vaccination. Every receptor here comes from an adult in good health. The CDR3 runs from the conserved cysteine through the conserved F or W.

TRBV10-3 | CAISSGTGDLAAHSGANVLTF
TRBV6-5 | CASTQGLDGYTF
TRBV7-2 | CASSLGGGAGNQPQHF
TRBV19 | CASSILADSGNTIYF
TRBV24-1 | CATSDADRYNEQFF
TRBV29-1 | CSVVSQEGTEAFF
TRBV27 | CASRGGAGYSNQPQHF
TRBV9 | CASSSRTGNTGELFF
TRBV5-4 | CASRLRDRGSGYTF
TRBV27 | CASSFRGETQYF
TRBV6-2/TRBV6-3 | CASSFLQQPQHF
TRBV9 | CASSPGTGHNEKLFF
TRBV19 | CASSIVWDYGYTF
TRBV4-3 | CASSSGGGNTIYF
TRBV7-3 | CASSLNGYQETQYF
TRBV30 | CAWIPFPSWARGSYEQYF
TRBV5-1 | CASTPPEGYGYTF
TRBV18 | CASSLVVPGIILDQPQHF
TRBV25-1 | CASSESWGVGSPPQHF
TRBV19 | CASSINPDNQPQHF
TRBV4-1 | CASSQESIAYEQYF
TRBV6-1 | CASSEGAREKLFF
TRBV28 | CASSLRGTVRGYTF
TRBV6-5 | CASSYRDRANYGYTF
TRBV18 | CASSPKNRGRTEAFF
TRBV19 | CASSHQGGTDGYTF
TRBV10-2 | CASSRSSGDFSEQFF
TRBV27 | CASSLSFLNTEAFF
TRBV7-2 | CASSLPKTDTQYF
TRBV5-1 | CASSLAKGMNTGELFF
TRBV28 | CASSFPTRKTQYF
TRBV6-1 | CASSEAEGAGGNTIYF
TRBV10-1 | CASGLAGEGNEQFF
TRBV7-7 | CASSLDLTNSETQYF
TRBV6-6 | CASRRGRGNTAAYEQYF
TRBV12-3/TRBV12-4 | CASSLGVKETQYF
TRBV7-3 | CASSSTLAVPNEQFF
TRBV5-1 | CASGAAGQNEKLFF
TRBV20-1 | CSASRDPQGYTQYF
TRBV6-4 | CASSEQSSGRNEQFF
TRBV6-6 | CASSYSPRLAYGYTF
TRBV5-5 | CASSLWDRDNQPQHF
TRBV30 | CAWSVVGRYSPLHF
TRBV7-2 | CASSPTPGGNSPLHF
TRBV5-4 | CASSTRATGEKLFF
TRBV30 | CAWRLTGTSGGYNEQFF
TRBV7-2 | CASSPTSTDTQYF
TRBV11-2 | CASSLLWGSNEQYF
TRBV11-2 | CASSQGQASYEQYF
TRBV7-2 | CASSWDDYNEQFF
TRBV7-9 | CASSTGNYGYTF
TRBV19 | CASSMGDYGYTF
TRBV14 | CASSPGQGYYEQYF
TRBV7-9 | CASSLRQGVGDEQYF